These 7 T cell receptor beta chains were sequenced from one sample in a study of T-cell memory formation after mild COVID-19. TCRdb reanalysed the 5' RACE reads using MiXCR and keeps one entry per CDR3 protein. The profile shows about 600,000 distinct CDR3 sequences, roughly a fifth of them singletons. The sequencing sample was made of PBMCs or a T cell subset sorted from them (not recorded which). These receptors were obtained from an adult woman who had mild COVID-19 (a few samples of this study predate the infection). Cell type and time point are not known.

The chain joins TRBV7-2 to TRBJ2-7; 7 bases fit TRBD2. J lost 4 bases, V lost 1 base, and 10 bases had no gene match. From germline, CDR1 is SGHTA and CDR2 FQGNSA. CDR3 length equals 16 residues. The CDR3 nucleotides are TGTGCCAGCAGCTTAGGGGCGGCGGGAGTAAAGTACGAGCAGTACTTC. Protein product: CASSLGAAGVKYEQYF. Full variable domain (rest looked up from reference TRBV7-2 and TRBJ2-7): GAGVSQSPSNKVTEKGKDVELRCDPISGHTALYWYRQSLGQGLEFLIYFQGNSAPDKSGLPSDRFSAERTGGSVSTLTIQRTQQEDSAVYLCASSLGAAGVKYEQYFGPGTRLTVT.

The chain employs TRBV29-1 and TRBJ1-1; 9 nucleotides agree with TRBD1. The length of the CDR3 is 17 residues. Germline V gene lookup returns CDR1 SQVTM and CDR2 ANQGSEA. After removal of 0 bases from V and 2 bases from J, the junction contained 10 bases not matched to a gene. The CDR3 loop is CSVEESTGGERNTEAFF. CDR3 DNA: TGCAGCGTTGAAGAATCCACAGGGGGCGAGAGAAACACTGAAGCTTTCTTT.

The chain couples TRBV30 to TRBJ1-2, with TRBD1 as a possible D gene (5 bases). V was cut by 8 bases and J by 6 bases, with 13 bases left in between. The CDR3 sequence is 11 residues long. Looked up from germline, CDR1 is GTSNPN and CDR2 is SVGIG (reference sequence). This CDR3 is CAGETVNGYTF. The CDR3 nucleotides read TGTGCCGGGGAGACAGTCAATGGCTACACCTTC.

This clonotype showed up just a few times. The CDR3 spells CASSLVQGQGSPLHF. CDR3 DNA sequence: TGCGCCAGCAGCTTGGTTCAGGGGCAAGGTTCACCCCTCCACTTT. The chain recombines TRBV5-1 with TRBJ1-6, with D perhaps TRBD1 (6 bases). The CDR3 loop spans 15 amino acids. V was clipped by 0 bases and J by 9 bases, with 13 bases between them. The germline gives CDR1 SGHRS, CDR2 YFSETQ.

The table lists this clonotype with many counts. At one of its ends the junction is not consistent with the germline gene, which may arise from a read error. The chain combines TRBV7-7 with TRBJ2-1; D perhaps matches TRBD2 (6 bases). The CDR3 covers 16 residues. The germline gives CDR1 SSHAT, CDR2 FNYEAQ (reference sequence). The CDR3 coding sequence is TGTGCTAGCAGCTTAGACCCACTAGCTTTCTACGATGAGCAGTTCTTC. It is translated as CASSLDPLAFYDEQFF.

This clonotype occurred many times. This chain joins TRBV12-3 or TRBV12-4 and TRBJ2-1; a weak D match, TRBD1 (6 bases). Trimming pared 6 bases from V and 1 base from J, leaving 16 bases between. The CDR3 covers 16 residues. The CDR3 sequence is CASSPQGSLSYNEQFF. DNA for the CDR3: TGTGCCAGCAGCCCCCAGGGGTCCCTTTCCTACAATGAGCAGTTCTTC.

V and J are TRBV7-3 and TRBJ2-1, with D maybe TRBD2 (6 bases). Trimming removed 5 bases from V and 8 bases from J, with 16 bases in between. From germline, CDR1 is SGHTA and CDR2 FQGTGA. The CDR3 totals 14 residues. CDR3 DNA sequence: TGTGCCAGCAGCCCGGGACTTCCGACGGATGAGCAGTTCTTC. It codes for CASSPGLPTDEQFF.